The clone carrying this TCR beta chain has more than one count but fewer than ten. The repertoire was sequenced with immunoSEQ multiplex PCR; TCRdb's copy has only in-frame clones and lacks some. This table has 300,000 to 350,000 clones, roughly 70% appearing once. These data belong to a study of shared clonotypes between healthy human individuals. The germline gives CDR1 SGHVS, CDR2 FNYEAQ. V gave up 1 base and J gave up 2 bases, with 12 bases separating them. There are 15 residues in the CDR3. None of the donors, who were healthy HIV-negative adults, had recently had acute infections or vaccinations.

The chain carries TRBV7-6 and TRBJ2-7; D is unresolved. This receptor was obtained from a man aged 30 to 39 in good health. Sequenced: memory CD4+ T cells sorted from blood. Subset described: CD45RA-negative fraction. The CDR3 DNA follows: TGTGCCAGCAGCTTAGGATTTAGTACCACCTACGAGCAGTACTTC. Amino acids: CASSLGFSTTYEQYF.